The rows below give T cell receptor beta chains drawn from one sample of a study of identical twins. TCRdb analysed the 5' RACE reads with MiXCR anew, one entry per CDR3 protein. The repertoire holds about 700,000 distinct CDR3 sequences, with roughly 8% as singletons. This same sample was also part of a study on yellow fever vaccine responses in identical twins.

The material sequenced was PBMCs. These receptors all stem from a woman aged 18-30 years in good health. Each CDR3 is given with its conserved first and last residue. The order of the fields is V gene, CDR3 length, CDR3 protein.

TRBV7-8	16	CASSRLAGGLNNEQFF
TRBV30	14	CAWTGGAGTDTQYF
TRBV6-5	15	CASSYSPTMNTEAFF
TRBV10-3	14	CAIQAGQGTYEQYF
TRBV19	15	CASRTFRGQSGELFF
TRBV2	15	CASSVGNSGTDTQYF
TRBV7-6	16	CASSSLSGQGLYGYTF
TRBV6-1	14	CASSTRTGPKEQYF
TRBV7-8	15	CASSSRQGGTDTQYF
TRBV9	13	CASSPHGADTQYF
TRBV28	16	CASSWASGKVYNEQFF
TRBV29-1	13	CSVGFQGQGTQYF
TRBV6-5	15	CASKLAGGPTDTQYF
TRBV4-2	16	CASSQAERGGLDEQFF
TRBV10-3	13	CAIMEEDTGELFF
TRBV7-9	17	CASSSMWTRSVECEQFF
TRBV27	15	CASRQDRSSNQPQHF
TRBV4-3	16	CASSQDLGTVTYEQYF
TRBV6-5	15	CASSSGGARADTQYF